These 16 T cell receptor beta chains were sequenced from one sample in a study of T cell responses to AZD1222 COVID-19 vaccine. Profiling relied on immunoSEQ multiplex PCR, and the TCRdb table lists in-frame clones only, not all of them. Seen here are roughly 200,000 clones, approximately 95% observed once, and the top ten hold around 0.98%. The sequencing here drew on peripheral blood, taken 28 days after the second dose of the MenACWY control vaccine. These receptors originate from an adult who received the MenACWY meningococcal vaccine as a control.

The rearrangement links TRBV15 to TRBJ1-1; TRBD1 agrees at 9 bases. The length of the CDR3 is 15 residues. From germline, CDR1 is LNHNV and CDR2 YYDKDF (reference sequence). V was clipped by 4 bases and J by 4 bases; unmatched bases: 7. The CDR3 loop is CATSTEQGAGTEAFF. Here the CDR3 DNA reads TGTGCCACCAGCACAGAACAGGGGGCTGGCACTGAAGCTTTCTTT.

This chain connects TRBV30 to TRBJ1-2; 8 positions agree with TRBD1. CDR1 and CDR2 from the germline V gene are GTSNPN and SVGIG (reference sequence). With 3 bases clipped from V and 4 bases from J, the junction kept 7 bases outside the gene matches. The CDR3 is 14 residues long. The DNA for the CDR3 is TGTGCCTGGAGGTCGTTCGACAGGGGCTATGGCTACACCTTC. It yields the protein CAWRSFDRGYGYTF.

The rearrangement links TRBV7-9 to TRBJ1-1, with D possibly being TRBD1 (6 bases). The germline gives CDR1 SEHNR, CDR2 FQNEAQ (reference sequence). This CDR3 comprises 13 residues. The V and J ends lost 2 bases and 6 bases respectively, with 10 bases between them. CDR3 sequence reads: CASSLTRGAEAFF. CDR3 nucleotides: TGTGCCAGCAGCTTAACCAGGGGAGCTGAAGCTTTCTTT.

The chain uses TRBV7-6 and TRBJ1-3, with a weak D call TRBD1 (5 bases). V lost 2 bases and J 0 bases, leaving 23 bases between the germline ends. CDR1 and CDR2 from the germline V gene are SGHVS and FNYEAQ. The CDR3 covers 20 residues. The CDR3 DNA reads as TGTGCCAGCAGCTTAAGGTCCCCCAGGGAGAGGGATCCCTCTGGAAACACCATATATTTT. Translating gives CASSLRSPRERDPSGNTIYF.

V is TRBV5-1 and J is TRBJ1-6, with D perhaps matching TRBD1 (5 bases). Trimming took 1 base from V and 5 from J, leaving 10 bases between them. The CDR3 has 15 residues. CDR1 and CDR2 (germline): SGHRS, YFSETQ. DNA for the CDR3: TGCGCCAGCAGCTTGCAGACAGCTCATAATTCACCCCTCCACTTT. Translation gives CASSLQTAHNSPLHF.

The chain links TRBV6-5 to TRBJ1-5; 11 bases align to TRBD1. Per the germline V gene, CDR1 is MNHEY and CDR2 is SVGAGI. Trimming took 5 bases from V and 4 from J; bases not matched to a gene: 4. This CDR3 is 15 amino acids long. This chain's CDR3 is CASSTDRGPNQPQHF. The CDR3 DNA follows: TGTGCCAGCAGTACGGACAGGGGGCCTAATCAGCCCCAGCATTTT.

J is TRBJ2-6 and V is TRBV19; no definite D call. The V end was cut by 8 bases, the J end by 1 base, with 15 bases between. Germline V gives CDR1 LNHDA, CDR2 SQIVND (reference sequence). CDR3 length: 16 residues. CDR3 in amino acids: CASAYGKGSGANVLTF. The CDR3 DNA follows: TGTGCCAGTGCATATGGGAAAGGATCTGGGGCCAACGTCCTGACTTTC.

The chain is built from TRBV6-1 and TRBJ1-6, with 7 nucleotides matching TRBD1. J gave up 8 bases and V 3 bases, and 7 bases lay outside the gene matches. Germline lookup yields CDR1 MNHNS and CDR2 SASEGT. The CDR3 contains 15 residues. CDR3 DNA sequence: TGTGCCAGCAGTGAGAGGGGGCAGGGTTATTCACCCCTCCACTTT. Encoded protein: CASSERGQGYSPLHF.

The chain combines TRBV19 with TRBJ1-1; D unresolved. The V gene lost 8 bases and the J gene lost 8 bases, with 12 bases spanning the gap. Germline V gives CDR1 LNHDA, CDR2 SQIVND (reference sequence). This CDR3 contains 11 residues. The CDR3 region has the DNA TGTGCCAGTCGCTCGGACTTCGAAGCTTTCTTT. This encodes CASRSDFEAFF.

The rearrangement links TRBV4-1 to TRBJ1-3; weak D call: TRBD1 (5 bases). The CDR3 has 14 amino acids. V gave up 6 bases and J gave up 0 bases, with 9 bases separating them. The V gene's germline CDR1 is MGHRA and CDR2 YSYEKL. The CDR3 protein is CASSPGVSGNTIYF. CDR3 DNA: TGCGCCAGCAGTCCGGGGGTCTCTGGAAACACCATATATTTT.

This sequence joins TRBV11-2 and TRBJ1-1; D remains ambiguous. The V end lost 5 bases, the J end lost 1 base, and 14 bases lay between the germline ends. CDR3 length: 15 residues. Germline loops: CDR1 SGHAT, CDR2 FQNNGV. The CDR3, as DNA: TGTGCCAGCAGCCTTAGTGTGGGGTCGAACACTGAAGCTTTCTTT. The encoded protein is CASSLSVGSNTEAFF.

The chain's CDR3 is CASSPAPGGGRLFF. The CDR3 bases are TGTGCCAGCAGCCCTGCCCCCGGGGGGGGGAGGCTGTTTTTT. The chain recombines TRBV3-1 (or the pseudogene TRBV3-2) with TRBJ2-2; 8 bases agree with TRBD2. Losses at the gene ends were 4 bases for V and 13 bases for J; bases not matched to a gene: 11. The germline gives CDR1 LGHDT, CDR2 YNNKEL (reference sequence). This CDR3 spans 14 amino acids.

The rearrangement links TRBV4-1 to TRBJ2-2; maybe TRBD2 (6 bases). V shed 5 bases and J shed 7 bases, with 11 bases lying between them. The CDR3 sequence is 13 residues long. Germline-derived CDR1 and CDR2 are MGHRA and YSYEKL. DNA of the CDR3: TGCGCCAGCAGCTACTCTAGCGTCGGGGAGCTGTTTTTT. As protein: CASSYSSVGELFF.

A remark on this clone: This CDR3 is also generated by other DNA sequences in the sample. The chain recombines TRBV27 with TRBJ2-7; 11 nucleotides line up with TRBD1. J was trimmed by 4 bases and V by 2 bases; bases with no gene match: 1. This CDR3 spans 14 amino acids. Germline values: CDR1 MNHEY, CDR2 SMNVEV (reference sequence). CDR3 nucleotides: TGTGCCAGCAGTTTAGGACAGGGGGCTTACGAGCAGTACTTC. As protein: CASSLGQGAYEQYF.

The gene calls are TRBV4-1 and TRBJ2-7; D uncertain. The length of the CDR3 is 16 residues. Trimming shortened V by 0 bases and J by 0 bases, and 12 bases separated the two germline ends. Germline CDR1 and CDR2: MGHRA and YSYEKL. CDR3: CASSQDMGRSSYEQYF. The CDR3 DNA sequence: TGCGCCAGCAGCCAAGACATGGGTCGGAGCTCCTACGAGCAGTACTTC.

The rearrangement joins TRBV28 to TRBJ1-5; D possibly corresponds to TRBD1 (5 bases). V was trimmed by 7 bases and J by 0 bases, leaving 10 bases between them. Germline-derived CDR1 and CDR2 are MDHEN and SYDVKM. The CDR3 is 14 amino acids. CDR3 loop: CASNWGFSNQPQHF. The CDR3 region has the DNA TGTGCCAGCAACTGGGGGTTTAGCAATCAGCCCCAGCATTTT.